This T cell receptor beta chain was identified during a study of blood T cell repertoires in COVID-19. The table came from immunoSEQ multiplex PCR; TCRdb's copy has only in-frame clones and leaves some out. The sample holds about 270,000 clones, about 88% seen once. Germline V gene lookup returns CDR1 KGHDR and CDR2 SFDVKD. The CDR3 covers 15 residues. V shed 4 bases, J shed 3 bases, and the junction held 5 bases outside the gene matches. The chain joins TRBV24-1 to TRBJ2-1; the match to TRBD1 covers 7 bases. The TCR comes from a woman aged 50 to 65 who had recovered from COVID-19. The specimen was PBMCs or T cells enriched from blood (not recorded which). The CDR3 DNA reads as TGTGCCACCAGTGACCCCGGACAGGTCTACAATGAGCAGTTCTTC. Its protein is CATSDPGQVYNEQFF.